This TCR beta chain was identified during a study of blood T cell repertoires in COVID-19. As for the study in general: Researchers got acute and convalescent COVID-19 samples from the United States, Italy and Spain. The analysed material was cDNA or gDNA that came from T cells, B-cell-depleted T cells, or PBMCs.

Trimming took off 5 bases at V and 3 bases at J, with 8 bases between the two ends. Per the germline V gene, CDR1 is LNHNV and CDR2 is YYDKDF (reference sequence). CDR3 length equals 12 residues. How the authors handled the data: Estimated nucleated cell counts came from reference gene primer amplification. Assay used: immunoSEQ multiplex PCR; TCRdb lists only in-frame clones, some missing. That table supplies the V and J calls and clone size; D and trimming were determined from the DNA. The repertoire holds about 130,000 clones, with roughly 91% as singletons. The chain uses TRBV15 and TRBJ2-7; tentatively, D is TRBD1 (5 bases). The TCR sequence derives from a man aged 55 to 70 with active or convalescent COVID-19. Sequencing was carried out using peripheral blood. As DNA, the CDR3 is TGTGCCACCAGCTTAAGGGGCTACGAGCAGTACTTC. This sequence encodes CATSLRGYEQYF.